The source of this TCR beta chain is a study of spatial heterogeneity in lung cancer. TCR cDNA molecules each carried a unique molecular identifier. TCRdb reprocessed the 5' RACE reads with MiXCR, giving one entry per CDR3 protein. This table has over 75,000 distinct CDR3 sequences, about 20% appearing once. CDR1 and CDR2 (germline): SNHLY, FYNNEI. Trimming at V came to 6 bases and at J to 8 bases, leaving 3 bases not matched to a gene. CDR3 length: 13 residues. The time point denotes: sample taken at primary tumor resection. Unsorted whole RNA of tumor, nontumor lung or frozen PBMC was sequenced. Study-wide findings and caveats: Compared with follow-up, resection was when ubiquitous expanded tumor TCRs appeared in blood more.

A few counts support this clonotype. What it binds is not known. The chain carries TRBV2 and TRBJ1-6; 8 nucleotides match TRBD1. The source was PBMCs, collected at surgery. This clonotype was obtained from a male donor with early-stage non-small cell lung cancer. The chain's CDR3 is CASRDRVDSPLHF. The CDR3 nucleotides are TGTGCCAGCAGGGACAGGGTCGATTCACCCCTCCACTTT.